A single sample is the source of the 7 T cell receptor beta chains below, sequenced in a study of cytomegalovirus exposure and HLA in healthy donors (dated by TCRdb to 2016 to 2017). Library generation was performed with the immunoSEQ multiplex PCR assay. TCRdb re-hosts the immuneACCESS table, in-frame sequences only. Its copies lack some clones; in the studies checked, an unresolved V gene accounts for under half of them, and the cause for the rest is not known. Within this sample are under 250,000 clones, with around nine tenths of them counted one time only. The top ten clonotypes cover 1% to 1.2% of the sample. Sequencing was done on a sample of PBMCs. These receptors all come from a woman younger than 30 in good health and CMV-seronegative.

This chain links TRBV19 with TRBJ2-2; 12 bases line up with TRBD2. After removal of 2 bases from V and 13 bases from J, the junction contained 11 bases not matched to a gene. Germline assignment: CDR1 LNHDA and CDR2 SQIVND (reference sequence). The CDR3 length is 16 residues. The CDR3 reads CASSITGLAGKVGLFF. The DNA of the CDR3 is TGTGCCAGTAGTATAACGGGACTAGCGGGCAAAGTTGGGCTGTTTTTT.

In its sample, this clone was seen a few times. The chain couples TRBV30 to TRBJ2-3; 9 bases map to TRBD2. J gave up 2 bases and V 4 bases, and 7 bases lay outside the gene matches. CDR3 length: 15 amino acids. Germline V gene lookup returns CDR1 GTSNPN and CDR2 SVGIG (reference sequence). The CDR3 spells CAWTELAGHTDTQYF. The CDR3 nucleotides are TGTGCCTGGACGGAACTAGCGGGCCACACAGATACGCAGTATTTT. Looking up the rest from reference TRBV30 and TRBJ2-3 gives the full variable domain: SQTIHQWPATLVQPVGSPLSLECTVEGTSNPNLYWYRQAAGRGLQLLFYSVGIGQISSEVPQNLSASRPQDRQFILSSKKLLLSDSGFYLCAWTELAGHTDTQYFGPGTRLTVL.

V usage is TRBV7-8 and J usage is TRBJ2-1; 7 bases are a match to TRBD2. V trimming: 5 bases; J trimming: 7 bases; junction bases outside the gene matches: 11. The germline V gene has CDR1 SGHVS and CDR2 FQNEAQ. The CDR3 extends over 15 amino acids. Here the CDR3 DNA reads TGTGCCAGCAGCCGAGGGGAGGGGCCTGGAAATGAGCAGTTCTTC. Translated: CASSRGEGPGNEQFF. The full variable domain, with the rest looked up from reference TRBV7-8 and TRBJ2-1, is GAGVSQSPRYKVAKRGQDVALRCDPISGHVSLFWYQQALGQGPEFLTYFQNEAQLDKSGLPSDRFFAERPEGSVSTLKIQRTQQEDSAVYLCASSRGEGPGNEQFFGPGTRLTVL.

The rearrangement uses TRBV19 and TRBJ1-1; 8 bases are shared with TRBD1. Germline CDR1 is LNHDA and CDR2 is SQIVND (reference sequence). V lost 5 bases and J lost 5; bases outside the gene matches: 10. There are 15 residues in the CDR3. CDR3 in amino acids: CASSSPGTGRTEAFF. The CDR3 DNA reads as TGTGCCAGTAGTTCTCCCGGGACAGGACGAACTGAAGCTTTCTTT.

This clone was picked up one time. The gene calls are TRBV27 and TRBJ1-1, with 8 bases identical to TRBD1. This CDR3 spans 17 amino acids. The germline V gene has CDR1 MNHEY and CDR2 SMNVEV (reference sequence). The V segment lost 3 bases and the J segment 1 base; nucleotides outside the gene matches: 10. Here the CDR3 reads CASSFLFLDRGNTEAFF. CDR3 DNA sequence: TGTGCCAGCAGTTTCTTATTCCTAGACAGGGGGAACACTGAAGCTTTCTTT.

The chain uses TRBV19 and TRBJ2-3, with 8 bases that match TRBD2. V gave up 5 bases and J gave up 2 bases; unmatched junction bases: 6. The germline V gene has CDR1 LNHDA and CDR2 SQIVND (reference sequence). The CDR3 loop spans 15 amino acids. The chain's CDR3 is CASSGTSGYTDTQYF. CDR3 in DNA: TGTGCCAGTAGTGGAACTAGCGGATACACAGATACGCAGTATTTT.

With regard to this clone: This sample also contains other DNA sequences that code for the same CDR3. V usage is TRBV5-1 and J usage is TRBJ1-1, with 8 bases lining up with TRBD1. Germline CDR1 SGHRS, CDR2 YFSETQ. Losses at the gene ends were 0 bases for V and 2 bases for J; bases not matched to a gene: 3. The CDR3 contains 15 residues. This chain's CDR3 is CASSLGGQANTEAFF. The CDR3 nucleotides are TGCGCCAGCAGCTTGGGGGGACAGGCTAACACTGAAGCTTTCTTT.